The 20 T cell receptor beta chains reported below all come from one sample, sequenced in a study of T-cell memory formation after mild COVID-19. One entry per CDR3 protein results from TCRdb running MiXCR on the 5' RACE reads. The sample shows about 110,000 distinct CDR3 sequences, approximately 13% of them seen only once. The sample taken for sequencing was PBMCs or a T cell subset sorted from them (not recorded which). The receptor source for this set is an adult woman who had mild COVID-19 (a few samples of this study predate the infection). Cell type and time point are not known.

This clonotype has more than one count but fewer than ten. The chain employs TRBV7-6 and TRBJ2-7, with D hard to call. The V gene lost 1 base and the J gene lost 1 base, with 8 bases spanning the gap. CDR1 is SGHVS and CDR2 is FNYEAQ in the germline V gene. This CDR3 contains 14 residues. This CDR3 reads CASSLEGRSYEQYF. The CDR3, as DNA: TGTGCCAGCAGCTTAGAGGGAAGGTCCTACGAGCAGTACTTC.

The V gene is TRBV7-9, the J gene TRBJ2-3; D tentatively fits TRBD1 or TRBD2 (5 bases each). The CDR3 spans 16 residues. In germline, CDR1 is SEHNR, CDR2 FQNEAQ (reference sequence). V lost 5 bases and J 2 bases, leaving 17 bases between the germline ends. CDR3 region: CASSPRGEQVTDTQYF. CDR3 DNA: TGTGCCAGCAGCCCTCGGGGAGAACAGGTCACAGATACGCAGTATTTT. Full variable domain (rest looked up from reference TRBV7-9 and TRBJ2-3): DTGVSQNPRHKITKRGQNVTFRCDPISEHNRLYWYRQTLGQGPEFLTYFQNEAQLEKSRLLSDRFSAERPKGSFSTLEIQRTEQGDSAMYLCASSPRGEQVTDTQYFGPGTRLTVL.

CDR3 protein: CATSDLTTSGSYEQFF. CDR3 DNA sequence: TGTGCCACCAGTGATTTGACGACTAGCGGGAGCTATGAGCAGTTCTTC. V usage is TRBV24-1 and J usage is TRBJ2-1; TRBD2 aligns across 12 bases. V was pared by 0 bases and J by 8 bases, with 4 bases of the junction left unmatched. This CDR3 has 16 amino acids. Germline V CDR1 and CDR2: KGHDR, SFDVKD.

The rearrangement joins TRBV24-1 to TRBJ2-1; 9 bases align to TRBD1. From germline, CDR1 is KGHDR and CDR2 SFDVKD. This CDR3 comprises 14 residues. V shed 12 bases and J 8 bases; nucleotides not matched to a gene: 13. The chain's CDR3 is CASSPGDRDDEQFF. In DNA, the CDR3 is TGTGCCTCCTCCCCCGGGGACAGGGATGATGAGCAGTTCTTC.

This clonotype was observed a few times. The chain couples TRBV20-1 to TRBJ1-5; TRBD1 might be the D (5 bases). CDR3 size: 16 residues. Trimming took 6 bases from V and 5 from J, leaving 23 bases between them. Per germline, CDR1 DFQATT and CDR2 SNEGSKA (reference sequence). The DNA of the CDR3 is TGCAGTGCAAAGAAATTGGCGGCAGGGTGGGATCAGCCCCAGCATTTT. This gives the protein CSAKKLAAGWDQPQHF.

This clonotype has at least ten counts. The chain combines TRBV7-6 with TRBJ2-2, with a possible D match to TRBD2 (5 bases). Trimming stripped 3 bases from V and 0 bases from J, with 14 bases between. The CDR3 is 17 amino acids. CDR1 is SGHVS, CDR2 FNYEAQ, per germline. The CDR3 DNA follows: TGTGCCAGCAGCTTTGATGTTACGGGGACGAACACCGGGGAGCTGTTTTTT. Its protein is CASSFDVTGTNTGELFF.

This chain uses TRBV7-9 with TRBJ2-7, with D maybe TRBD2 (6 bases). V was shortened by 1 base and J by 3 bases, with 13 bases between the two germline ends. The CDR3 extends over 15 amino acids. CDR1 SEHNR and CDR2 FQNEAQ come from the germline V gene (reference sequence). The CDR3 protein is CASSLGVGGGYEQYF. CDR3 DNA sequence: TGTGCCAGCAGCTTAGGAGTTGGGGGAGGCTACGAGCAGTACTTC.

This clonotype has only a few counts. The rearrangement uses TRBV6-1 and TRBJ1-5; TRBD1 aligns across 9 bases. Trimming took 3 bases from V and 3 from J; bases not matched to a gene: 3. The length of the CDR3 is 15 residues. Germline-derived CDR1 and CDR2 are MNHNS and SASEGT. The CDR3 region is CASSEGTGYNQPQHF. For the CDR3, the DNA is TGTGCCAGCAGTGAGGGGACAGGGTACAATCAGCCCCAGCATTTT.

CDR3 in DNA: TGTGCCAGCAGTTTATGGCAGGGGGGCACCGGGGAGCTGTTTTTT. It is translated as CASSLWQGGTGELFF. The chain joins TRBV12-3 or TRBV12-4 to TRBJ2-2, with a weak D call TRBD1 (7 bases). With 2 bases removed from V and 4 bases from J, the gap between germline ends came to 11 bases. The CDR3 consists of 15 residues.

This clonotype was counted between two and nine times. The chain has TRBV27 and TRBJ2-7; D might be TRBD2 (5 bases). Germline CDR1 and CDR2: MNHEY and SMNVEV (reference sequence). The CDR3 has 14 amino acids. The ends were cut back, 2 bases at V and 4 bases at J, with 12 bases in the middle. CDR3 sequence (DNA): TGTGCCAGCAGTTTAACCGGGGAAAGGTACGAGCAGTACTTC. Translated, it gives CASSLTGERYEQYF.

This clonotype occurred a few times. The chain links TRBV5-4 to TRBJ2-7; tentatively, D is TRBD1 (5 bases). There are 16 residues in the CDR3. V was cut by 2 bases and J by 5 bases, with 20 bases left in between. The germline V gene encodes CDR1 SGHNT and CDR2 YYREEE (reference sequence). Here the CDR3 reads CASSFQTLRQGDEQYF. The CDR3 DNA follows: TGTGCCAGCAGCTTCCAAACCCTACGGCAGGGTGACGAGCAGTACTTC.

This clonotype appeared a few times. This sequence joins TRBV7-9 and TRBJ2-2; 10 bases align to TRBD1. Trimming cost V 6 bases and J 6 bases; bases outside gene matches: 10. CDR1 is SEHNR, CDR2 FQNEAQ, per germline (reference sequence). This CDR3 has 16 residues. The DNA of the CDR3 is TGTGCCAGCAGGTTAACCGGGACAGGGGAATCCGGGGAGCTGTTTTTT. Translation gives CASRLTGTGESGELFF.

This clonotype appeared many times. V is TRBV7-9 and J is TRBJ2-3, with D possibly matching TRBD1 (5 bases). Germline assignment: CDR1 SEHNR and CDR2 FQNEAQ (reference sequence). V was shortened by 4 bases and J by 3 bases, with 5 bases between the two germline ends. The CDR3 is 12 residues long. CDR3 residues: CASSSGTDTQYF. Written as DNA, the CDR3 is TGTGCCAGCAGCTCAGGGACAGATACGCAGTATTTT.

V gene TRBV7-9 combines with J gene TRBJ2-7; 9 positions match TRBD1. J gave up 5 bases and V 4 bases, and 9 bases lay outside the gene matches. This CDR3 region has 15 residues. Germline CDR1 SEHNR, CDR2 FQNEAQ (reference sequence). CDR3 coding DNA: TGTGCCAGCAGCTCTCCGGGACAGGGCAAGAACGAGCAGTACTTC. It translates to CASSSPGQGKNEQYF.

V gene TRBV20-1 combines with J gene TRBJ2-3, with a weak D call TRBD2 (6 bases). The CDR3 spans 15 residues. CDR1 and CDR2 from the germline V gene are DFQATT and SNEGSKA (reference sequence). Trimming removed 1 base from V and 1 base from J, with 12 bases in between. DNA of the CDR3: TGCAGTGCTAGAGTTGGGGGGAGAGGCACAGATACGCAGTATTTT. It translates to CSARVGGRGTDTQYF.

The gene calls are TRBV5-6 and TRBJ2-2; the D gene is possibly TRBD2 (7 bases). The germline V gene encodes CDR1 SGHDT and CDR2 YYEEEE. Trimming took off 4 bases at V and 5 bases at J, with 12 bases between the two ends. CDR3 size: 14 residues. As DNA, the CDR3 is TGTGCCAGCAGCAATGCGGGGGCAACCGGGGAGCTGTTTTTT. This sequence encodes CASSNAGATGELFF.

This sequence joins TRBV2 and TRBJ2-5; TRBD2 matches 9 bases. The V segment lost 2 bases and the J segment 2 bases; nucleotides outside the gene matches: 0. Germline V gene data show CDR1 as SNHLY and CDR2 as FYNNEI. The CDR3 covers 14 residues. CDR3: CASSESGGQETQYF. CDR3 sequence (DNA): TGTGCCAGCAGTGAAAGCGGGGGGCAAGAGACCCAGTACTTC.

The chain recombines TRBV3-1 with TRBJ2-7; the match to TRBD1 covers 10 bases. This CDR3 has 15 amino acids. With V trimmed by 2 bases and J by 0 bases, 1 base remained unmatched. CDR1 LGHDT and CDR2 YNNKEL come from the germline V gene (reference sequence). The CDR3: CASSQWTGGSYEQYF. As DNA, the CDR3 is TGTGCCAGCAGCCAATGGACAGGGGGCTCCTACGAGCAGTACTTC.

The sample holds a few counts of this clonotype. This chain links TRBV5-5 with TRBJ1-1; the D gene is possibly TRBD1 (6 bases). Germline V gene data show CDR1 as SGHKS and CDR2 as YYEKEE (reference sequence). Trimming removed 3 bases at V and 3 bases at J, with 9 bases between. The CDR3 has 13 residues. The CDR3 DNA is TGTGCCAGCAGCTCCAGGGGCTACACTGAAGCTTTCTTT. It translates to CASSSRGYTEAFF.

This clonotype was counted only a few times. The CDR3 loop is CSVLGGNYGYTF. In DNA, the CDR3 is TGCAGCGTGTTAGGGGGGAACTATGGCTACACCTTC. The chain employs TRBV29-1 and TRBJ1-2, with D possibly TRBD1 on 6 matching bases. The length of the CDR3 is 12 residues. Germline-derived CDR1 and CDR2 are SQVTM and ANQGSEA. V was cut by 6 bases and J by 2 bases, with 10 bases left in between.